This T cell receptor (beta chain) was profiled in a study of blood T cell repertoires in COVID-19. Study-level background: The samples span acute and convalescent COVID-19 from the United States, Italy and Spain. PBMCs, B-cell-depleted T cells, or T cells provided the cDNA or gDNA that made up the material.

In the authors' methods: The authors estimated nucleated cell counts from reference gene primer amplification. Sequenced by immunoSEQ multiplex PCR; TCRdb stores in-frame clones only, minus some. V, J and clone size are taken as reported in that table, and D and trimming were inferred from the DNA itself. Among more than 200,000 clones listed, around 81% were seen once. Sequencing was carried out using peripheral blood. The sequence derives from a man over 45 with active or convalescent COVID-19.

The CDR3 DNA sequence: TGTGCCAGCAGCTTAGCAGGACAGGGGCATGGCTACACCTTC. Translation gives CASSLAGQGHGYTF. The V and J genes are TRBV7-9 and TRBJ1-2, with 9 bases identical to TRBD1. J lost 6 bases, V lost 0 bases, and 2 bases had no gene match. Germline CDR1 and CDR2: SEHNR and FQNEAQ (reference sequence). CDR3 length: 14 residues.